This is a list of T cell receptor beta chains from one sample in a study of identical twins. TCRdb reprocessed the 5' RACE reads with MiXCR, giving one entry per CDR3 protein. The data contain about 890,000 distinct CDR3 sequences, approximately 13% of them singletons. The data also belong to a second study, concerning yellow fever vaccine responses in identical twins.

Sequencing was performed on PBMCs. The source is a young woman in good health. Each CDR3 is given with its conserved first and last residue. A D gene is named only where the DNA matches it firmly. Some rows mark clone size as missing; the rest say once, few, many or name a class of expanded clone.

CDR3 protein,CDR3 DNA,J gene,D gene,clone size,V gene
CASSVYGTGDQPQHF,TGTGCCAGCAGTGTCTATGGGACAGGGGATCAGCCCCAGCATTTT,TRBJ1-5,TRBD1,many,TRBV6-1
CASSQGRRLMNTEAFF,TGTGCCAGCAGCCAAGGTCGTCGCCTCATGAACACTGAAGCTTTCTTT,TRBJ1-1,.,.,TRBV3-1
CASSVWDRVNYGYTF,TGTGCCAGCAGCGTTTGGGACAGGGTGAACTATGGCTACACCTTC,TRBJ1-2,TRBD1,many,TRBV9
CASSEGQTFYGYTF,TGTGCCAGCAGTGAAGGACAGACTTTTTATGGCTACACCTTC,TRBJ1-2,.,.,TRBV11-2
CASSFRQGRTEAFF,TGCGCCAGCAGCTTTCGGCAGGGGAGGACTGAAGCTTTCTTT,TRBJ1-1,.,few,TRBV5-1
CSGAAVGVPYEQYF,TGCAGTGGGGCCGCCGTGGGGGTACCCTACGAGCAGTACTTC,TRBJ2-7,.,many,TRBV20-1
CASYSGLNTEAFF,TGTGCCAGCTATTCAGGTCTGAACACTGAAGCTTTCTTT,TRBJ1-1,.,few,TRBV6-6
CASSQEPGGNGYTF,TGCGCCAGCAGCCAAGAACCGGGTGGGAATGGCTACACCTTC,TRBJ1-2,.,many,TRBV4-1
CASSPSRQNSGANVLTF,TGCGCCAGCAGCCCTAGCCGACAGAACTCTGGGGCCAACGTCCTGACTTTC,TRBJ2-6,.,.,TRBV5-1
CASSQLSRADNEQFF,TGCGCCAGCAGCCAATTGTCTCGGGCGGACAATGAGCAGTTCTTC,TRBJ2-1,.,many,TRBV4-1
CASSLEVLAWETQYF,TGTGCCAGCAGCTTAGAAGTACTAGCTTGGGAGACCCAGTACTTC,TRBJ2-5,.,many,TRBV7-8
CASSMGYGDTGELFF,TGTGCCAGCAGCATGGGATATGGTGACACCGGGGAGCTGTTTTTT,TRBJ2-2,.,many,TRBV7-8
CASSKRNEKLFF,TGTGCCAGTAGTAAAAGGAATGAAAAACTGTTTTTT,TRBJ1-4,.,.,TRBV19
CASSLAEYGELFF,TGTGCCAGCAGCTTAGCGGAGTACGGGGAGCTGTTTTTT,TRBJ2-2,.,few,TRBV7-7
CASSITLQGPSSTDTQYF,TGTGCCAGCAGCATTACGTTACAGGGACCAAGTAGCACAGATACGCAGTATTTT,TRBJ2-3,.,.,TRBV11-2
CASSQGPTSSGRAHNEQFF,TGTGCCAGCAGCCAAGGGCCGACTAGTAGCGGGAGGGCCCACAATGAGCAGTTCTTC,TRBJ2-1,TRBD2,few,TRBV3-1
CASSLGQGALGPEAFF,TGCGCCAGCAGCTTGGGACAGGGGGCCCTCGGCCCTGAAGCTTTCTTT,TRBJ1-1,TRBD1,.,TRBV5-1
CASSQTGFGETDTQYF,TGTGCCAGCAGCCAAACAGGGTTTGGGGAAACAGATACGCAGTATTTT,TRBJ2-3,.,.,TRBV14
CRVEIQIANTGELFF,TGCAGGGTTGAAATCCAGATTGCGAACACCGGGGAGCTGTTTTTT,TRBJ2-2,.,few,TRBV20-1
CASGPNTYEQYF,TGTGCTAGTGGTCCAAACACCTACGAGCAGTACTTC,TRBJ2-7,.,few,TRBV12-5
CAMGPGPLCYTIYF,TGTGCCATGGGCCCTGGACCCCTCTGCTACACCATATATTTT,TRBJ1-3,.,.,TRBV4-2
CAISEGASNQPQHF,TGTGCCATCAGTGAGGGGGCGAGCAATCAGCCCCAGCATTTT,TRBJ1-5,.,few,TRBV10-3
CAISEMDGSMSSYEQYF,TGTGCCATCAGTGAGATGGATGGGAGTATGAGCTCCTACGAGCAGTACTTC,TRBJ2-7,.,few,TRBV10-3
CATSRDRGTGSQELFF,TGTGCCACCAGCAGAGATCGGGGGACAGGGAGTCAGGAGCTGTTTTTT,TRBJ2-2,TRBD1,few,TRBV15
CASSSPSGLVTDTQYF,TGTGCCAGCAGTTCCCCCTCAGGACTAGTGACAGATACGCAGTATTTT,TRBJ2-3,TRBD2,few,TRBV27
CASSEGQIWREAFF,TGCGCCAGCAGTGAAGGACAGATCTGGCGCGAAGCTTTCTTT,TRBJ1-1,.,.,TRBV10-1
CASSPTGQGAFSYEQYF,TGTGCCAGCAGTCCTACAGGACAGGGAGCCTTCTCCTACGAGCAGTACTTC,TRBJ2-7,TRBD1,.,TRBV27
CASSPVGTTEAFF,TGTGCCAGCAGCCCCGTGGGGACCACTGAAGCTTTCTTT,TRBJ1-1,.,many,TRBV11-2
CASSESGGRDNEQFF,TGTGCCAGCAGTGAGAGCGGGGGCCGCGACAATGAGCAGTTCTTC,TRBJ2-1,TRBD2,few,TRBV27
CSVERTSGINEQFF,TGCAGCGTTGAAAGGACTAGCGGGATTAATGAGCAGTTCTTC,TRBJ2-1,TRBD2,.,TRBV29-1
CASSLGGTGYSGYTF,TGCGCCAGCAGCTTGGGAGGGACAGGGTACTCTGGCTACACCTTC,TRBJ1-2,TRBD1,many,TRBV5-1
CASSLAHSDTQYF,TGTGCCAGCAGCTTAGCCCACTCAGATACGCAGTATTTT,TRBJ2-3,.,.,TRBV7-2
CSAKGQGEKLFF,TGCAGTGCTAAGGGACAGGGAGAAAAACTGTTTTTT,TRBJ1-4,TRBD1,once,TRBV20-1
CASSYSSQLKNIQYF,TGTGCCAGCAGTTACTCCTCCCAGTTAAAAAACATTCAGTACTTC,TRBJ2-4,.,.,TRBV6-5
CASSTLRGGSSYNEQFF,TGTGCCAGCAGTACTTTACGTGGCGGGAGCTCCTACAATGAGCAGTTCTTC,TRBJ2-1,TRBD2,.,TRBV6-5
CASSYIAGAALIYNEQFF,TGTGCCAGCAGTTACATTGCGGGGGCCGCACTGATCTACAATGAGCAGTTCTTC,TRBJ2-1,.,few,TRBV6-2/TRBV6-3
CASLGLAGNTGELFF,TGTGCCAGCCTCGGACTAGCGGGGAACACCGGGGAGCTGTTTTTT,TRBJ2-2,TRBD2,.,TRBV25-1
CASPRVGAEITRETQYF,TGTGCCAGCCCCAGGGTGGGGGCCGAAATCACCCGAGAGACCCAGTACTTC,TRBJ2-5,.,.,TRBV6-4
CSAKDRPSPNEQYF,TGCAGTGCCAAGGACAGACCCTCTCCAAACGAGCAGTACTTC,TRBJ2-7,.,.,TRBV20-1
CASSQDGSASGTDTQYF,TGTGCCAGCAGCCAAGATGGGAGCGCCTCGGGCACAGATACGCAGTATTTT,TRBJ2-3,.,.,TRBV3-1
CSATKPEVTYNEQFF,TGCAGTGCCACTAAGCCAGAAGTAACATACAATGAGCAGTTCTTC,TRBJ2-1,.,.,TRBV20-1
CASTLYGATDTQYF,TGTGCCAGCACCCTTTATGGGGCCACAGATACGCAGTATTTT,TRBJ2-3,.,many,TRBV12-3/TRBV12-4